These 3 T cell receptor beta chains were sequenced from one sample in a study of technical replicates of blood from a few donors. The method was immunoSEQ multiplex PCR; TCRdb's version includes in-frame clones alone and lacks a portion of them. The profile shows 90,000 to 100,000 clones, 90% to 97% of them singletons. Sample: T cells isolated from PBMCs. These receptors were obtained from a human donor in good health.

The chain carries TRBV5-1 and TRBJ1-2; tentative D call: TRBD1 (6 bases). The CDR3 length is 15 residues. Germline lookup yields CDR1 SGHRS and CDR2 YFSETQ. The V and J ends lost 0 bases and 4 bases respectively, with 13 bases between them. The CDR3 nucleotides read TGCGCCAGCAGCTTGGATGGAGGGGGGGGCTATGGCTACACCTTC. Its protein is CASSLDGGGGYGYTF.

This rearrangement joins TRBV9 to TRBJ1-2; 7 nucleotides line up with TRBD1. The CDR3 covers 14 residues. CDR1 is SGDLS and CDR2 is YYNGEE in the germline V gene. V was pared by 3 bases and J by 2 bases, with 4 bases of the junction left unmatched. For the CDR3, the DNA is TGTGCCAGCAGCGCACAGGGGAGAAACTATGGCTACACCTTC. It is translated as CASSAQGRNYGYTF.

In DNA form, the CDR3 reads TGTGCCAGCAGTTTCCAGGGTAGGACAGATACGCAGTATTTT. The encoded protein is CASSFQGRTDTQYF. The chain has TRBV27 and TRBJ2-3, with a tentative D call TRBD1 (5 bases). Trimming shortened V by 3 bases and J by 3 bases, and 10 bases separated the two germline ends. Germline assignment: CDR1 MNHEY and CDR2 SMNVEV (reference sequence). This CDR3 has 14 amino acids.